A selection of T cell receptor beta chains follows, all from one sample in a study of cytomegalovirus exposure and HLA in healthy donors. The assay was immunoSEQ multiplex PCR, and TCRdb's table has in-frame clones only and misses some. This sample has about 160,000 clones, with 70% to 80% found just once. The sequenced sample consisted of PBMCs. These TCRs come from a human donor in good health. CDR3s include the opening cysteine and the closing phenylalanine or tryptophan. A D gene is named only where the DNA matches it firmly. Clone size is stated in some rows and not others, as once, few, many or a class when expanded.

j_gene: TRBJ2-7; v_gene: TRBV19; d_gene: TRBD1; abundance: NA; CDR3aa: CASSGTGGFYEQYF; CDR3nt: TGTGCCAGTAGTGGGACAGGGGGCTTCTACGAGCAGTACTTC
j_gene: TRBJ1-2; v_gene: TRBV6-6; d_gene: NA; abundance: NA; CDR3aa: CACQDYYYGYTF; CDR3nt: TGTGCCTGCCAGGATTACTACTATGGCTACACCTTC
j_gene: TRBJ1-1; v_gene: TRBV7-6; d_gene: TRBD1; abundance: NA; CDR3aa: CASSRTGGTEAFF; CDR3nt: TGTGCCAGCAGCCGGACAGGGGGCACTGAAGCTTTCTTT
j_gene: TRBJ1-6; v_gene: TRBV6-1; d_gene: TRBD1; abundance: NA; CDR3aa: CASSDRDRYSPLHF; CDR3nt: TGTGCCAGCAGTGATAGGGACAGGTATTCACCCCTCCACTTT
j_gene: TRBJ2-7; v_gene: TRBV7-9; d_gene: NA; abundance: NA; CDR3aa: CASSLGAEKGGVSYEQYF; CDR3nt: TGTGCCAGCAGCTTAGGAGCGGAAAAAGGGGGAGTCTCCTACGAGCAGTACTTC
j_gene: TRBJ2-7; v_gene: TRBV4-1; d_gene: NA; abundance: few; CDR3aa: CASSLSSSYEQYF; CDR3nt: TGCGCCAGCAGCCTTTCGAGCTCCTACGAGCAGTACTTC
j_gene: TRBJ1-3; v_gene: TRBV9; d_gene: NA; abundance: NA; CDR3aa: CASSAQGAGNTIYF; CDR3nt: TGTGCCAGCAGCGCACAGGGAGCTGGAAACACCATATATTTT
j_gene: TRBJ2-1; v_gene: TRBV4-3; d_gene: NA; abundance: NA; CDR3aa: CASSRGIGGAKGDEQFF; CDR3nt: TGCGCCAGCAGCCGAGGTATAGGAGGGGCGAAGGGTGATGAGCAGTTCTTC
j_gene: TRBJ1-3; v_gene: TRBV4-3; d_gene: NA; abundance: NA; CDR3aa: CASSQRGRGGNTIYF; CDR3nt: TGCGCCAGCAGCCAAAGGGGCAGGGGAGGAAACACCATATATTTT
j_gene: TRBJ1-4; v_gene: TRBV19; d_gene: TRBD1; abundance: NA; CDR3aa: CASSMDRINEKLFF; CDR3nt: TGTGCCAGTAGTATGGACAGGATCAATGAAAAACTGTTTTTT
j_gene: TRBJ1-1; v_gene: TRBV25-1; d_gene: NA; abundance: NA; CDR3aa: CASRGWTPGGTEAFF; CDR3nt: TGTGCCAGCAGGGGGTGGACACCTGGCGGCACTGAAGCTTTCTTT
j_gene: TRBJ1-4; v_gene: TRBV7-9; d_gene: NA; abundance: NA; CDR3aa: CASTSLRREEKLFF; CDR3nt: TGTGCCAGCACCTCCCTGCGGAGGGAGGAAAAACTGTTTTTT
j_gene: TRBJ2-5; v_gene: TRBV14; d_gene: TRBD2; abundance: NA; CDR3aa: CASSQPGTSISGTQYF; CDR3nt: TGTGCCAGCAGCCAGCCCGGGACTAGTATATCCGGGACCCAGTACTTC
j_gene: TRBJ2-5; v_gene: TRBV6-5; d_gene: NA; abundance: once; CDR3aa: CASSSPAKGETQYF; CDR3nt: TGTGCCAGCAGTTCCCCTGCCAAGGGGGAGACCCAGTACTTC
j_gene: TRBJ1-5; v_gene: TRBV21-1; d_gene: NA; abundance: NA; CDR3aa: CASSKEETGGGCLGNQPQHF; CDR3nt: TGTGCCAGCAGCAAAGAGGAGACAGGGGGTGGGTGTTTGGGCAATCAGCCCCAGCATTTT
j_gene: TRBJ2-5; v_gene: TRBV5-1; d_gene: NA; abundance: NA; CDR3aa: CASSLKETQYF; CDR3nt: TGCGCCAGCAGCCTAAAAGAGACCCAGTACTTC
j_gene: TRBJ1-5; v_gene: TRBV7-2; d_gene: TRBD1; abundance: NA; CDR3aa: CASSLDLGTGASQPQHF; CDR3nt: TGTGCCAGCAGCTTAGATCTGGGGACAGGGGCCAGCCAGCCCCAGCATTTT